The clone carrying this T cell receptor beta chain was seen at least ten times. Germline V gene sequence: CDR1 SGHRS, CDR2 YFSETQ. V lost 2 bases, J lost 0 bases, and 13 bases lay in between. This CDR3 spans 16 amino acids. One entry per CDR3 protein results from TCRdb running MiXCR on the 5' RACE reads. The sample contains 62,000 or so distinct CDR3 sequences, around 30% of which appear only once. The sequencing sample was made of tumor-infiltrating naive CD4+ T cells sorted from the breast tumor. Subset specified: naive CD4+ T cells, CD4+CD45RA+CD25-. The V gene is TRBV5-1, the J gene TRBJ2-3; D is unclear. The TCR was taken from a female donor with breast cancer. For the CDR3, the DNA is TGCGCCAGCAGCTTAAACGGCCGCGCTAGCACAGATACGCAGTATTTT. This sequence encodes CASSLNGRASTDTQYF.